The T cell receptor beta chain under discussion was sequenced for a study of tissue T cells after allogeneic stem cell transplantation. Germline V lookup: CDR1 NNHNN, CDR2 SYGAGS (reference sequence). The CDR3 contains 14 residues. V was trimmed by 0 bases and J by 6 bases, leaving 10 bases between them. Sequencing used immunoSEQ multiplex PCR; TCRdb keeps in-frame clones, though not all of them. The data hold more than 40,000 clones, with around 66% observed a single time. For this clone: Gene names and germline refer to mouse. From the germline J gene comes the end of the CDR3, since the read stops 1 residue before it.

The origin of this receptor is a pool of C57BL/6 mice in good health. The sequenced material came from sorted cells pooled from one or two spleens. V is TRBV13-2 and J is TRBJ1-3; D might be TRBD1 (6 bases). Partial CDR3 DNA: TGTGCCAGCGGTGATGCGGGACAACCAAATACGCTCTAT. Protein product: CASGDAGQPNTLY. The CDR3 reads in full as CASGDAGQPNTLYF.